Ten or more counts support the clone carrying this TCR beta chain. Its matching antigen is unknown. A CD8+CD4-CCR7+CD45RA+ gate was used to sort naive CD8 T cells. CDR1 and CDR2 from the germline V gene are SEHNR and FQNEAQ (reference sequence). Trimming cost V 5 bases and J 6 bases, with 8 bases left between them. The length of the CDR3 is 12 residues. TCRdb ran MiXCR on the PCR reads and lists one entry per CDR3 protein. There are approximately 500,000 distinct CDR3 sequences in the sample; 20% to 25% occur only once, and about 0.84% lies in the top ten. The sample is drawn from a study of molecular identifiers for immune sequencing clone quantification. Overall study findings and caveats: Underestimated sizes of highly expanded clones could result from identical TCR molecules that share a barcode. Spiked Jurkat TCR RNA equal to one cell could reportedly be picked out among 850,000 to 1,000,000 naive cells. Whereas clones above 20 RNA copies held under 1% of naive-cell molecules, they held over 97% of effector molecules.

The source is a human donor in good health. Some libraries in this study had Jurkat cell RNA spiked in. The sequenced sample consisted of naive CD8+ T cells from blood, with Jurkat cell RNA spiked in. Subset here: FACS-sorted CD8+CD4-CCR7+CD45RA+ naive T cells. This rearrangement joins TRBV7-9 to TRBJ1-5; D may be TRBD1 (6 bases). The CDR3 loop is CASSVQGQPQHF. As DNA, the CDR3 is TGTGCCAGCAGCGTACAGGGTCAGCCCCAGCATTTT.